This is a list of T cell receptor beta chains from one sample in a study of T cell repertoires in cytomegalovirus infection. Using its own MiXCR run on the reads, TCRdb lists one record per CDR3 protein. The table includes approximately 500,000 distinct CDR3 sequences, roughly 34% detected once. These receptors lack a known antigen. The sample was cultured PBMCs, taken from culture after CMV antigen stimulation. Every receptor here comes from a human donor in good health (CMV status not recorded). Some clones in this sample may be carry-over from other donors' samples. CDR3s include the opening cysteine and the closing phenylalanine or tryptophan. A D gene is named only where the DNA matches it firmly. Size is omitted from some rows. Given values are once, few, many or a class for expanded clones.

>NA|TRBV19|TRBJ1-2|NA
TGTGCCAGTAGCTCGCGGGGAGACTATGGCTACACCTTC
CASSSRGDYGYTF
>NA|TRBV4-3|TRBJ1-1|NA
TGCGCCAGCAGCCAAGATTTTTCCCATCAACCGAACACTGAAGCTTTCTTT
CASSQDFSHQPNTEAFF
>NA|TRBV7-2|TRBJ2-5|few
TGTGCCAGCAGCTCCCTTCAGGAGGGGGAGACCCAGTACTTC
CASSSLQEGETQYF
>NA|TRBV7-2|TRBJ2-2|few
TGTGCCCTAGGGCGGGAAAACACCGGGGAGCTGTTTTTT
CALGRENTGELFF
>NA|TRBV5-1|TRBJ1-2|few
TGCGCCAGCAGCTTCGTTAGCGGGAGCTATGGCTACACCTTC
CASSFVSGSYGYTF
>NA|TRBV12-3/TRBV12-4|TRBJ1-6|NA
TGTGCCAGCAATCAGGGTCCGACTTCACCCCTCCACTTT
CASNQGPTSPLHF
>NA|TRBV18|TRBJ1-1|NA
TGTGCCAGCTCCGGGGGATTGGGGAGTGAAGCTTTCTTT
CASSGGLGSEAFF
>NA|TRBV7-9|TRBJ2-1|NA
TGTGCCAGCTCAGCCCAGGGGGGAAAGAATGAGCAGTTCTTC
CASSAQGGKNEQFF
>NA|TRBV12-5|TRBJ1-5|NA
TGTGCTAGTGGTTCAAACGGACGGCAGCCCCAGCATTTT
CASGSNGRQPQHF
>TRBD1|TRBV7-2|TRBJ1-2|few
TGTGCCAGCAGCTTAGTATTACAGGGGAGTCTAGGAGGCTACACCTTC
CASSLVLQGSLGGYTF
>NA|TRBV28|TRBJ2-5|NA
TGTGCCAGCACAACTAGTTACCAAGAGACCCAGTACTTC
CASTTSYQETQYF
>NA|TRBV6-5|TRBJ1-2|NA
TGTGCCAGCAGAAGCAGGGAGTACTATGGCTACACCTTC
CASRSREYYGYTF
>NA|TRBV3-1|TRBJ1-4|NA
TGTGCCAGCAGCCAACGGGGACGGGGAACTTTTGAAAAACTGTTTTTT
CASSQRGRGTFEKLFF
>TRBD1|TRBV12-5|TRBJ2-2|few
TGTGCTAGTGCTTTGGATAGGGACAGCCCCGGGGAGCTGTTTTTT
CASALDRDSPGELFF
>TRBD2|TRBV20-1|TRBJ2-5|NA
TGCAGTGCTAGCCTGGGACTAGCGGGAGAGGAGACCCAGTACTTC
CSASLGLAGEETQYF
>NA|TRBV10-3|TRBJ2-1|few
TGTGCCATCAGTTCTTTTACCGGGAAAACGGGGAATGAGCAGTTCTTC
CAISSFTGKTGNEQFF
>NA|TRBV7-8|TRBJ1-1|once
TGTGCCAGCAGAGGGGCCCGGGGCCAGAACACTGAAGCTTTCTTT
CASRGARGQNTEAFF
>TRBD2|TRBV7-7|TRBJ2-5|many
TGTGCTAGCAGCTTAGCGTTCCTAGCGGGACAAGAGACCCAGTACTTC
CASSLAFLAGQETQYF
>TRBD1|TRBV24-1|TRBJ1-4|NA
TGTGCCACCAAGGGGACAGGGGACGAAAAACTGTTTTTT
CATKGTGDEKLFF
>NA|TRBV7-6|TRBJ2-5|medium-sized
TGTGCCAGCCGTCAGGGAATTAATAGTGAAGGGACCCAGTACTTC
CASRQGINSEGTQYF
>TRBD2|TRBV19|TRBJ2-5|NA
TGTGCCAGTAGTATTATGGCTAGCGGGCGTCAAGAGACCCAGTACTTC
CASSIMASGRQETQYF
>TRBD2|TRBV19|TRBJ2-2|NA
TGTGCCAGTAGTCGGACTAGCGGTAACACCGGGGAGCTGTTTTTT
CASSRTSGNTGELFF
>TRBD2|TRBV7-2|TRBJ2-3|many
TGTGCCAGCAGCTCCCCCGGACTAGCGGGGAGCACAGATACGCAGTATTTT
CASSSPGLAGSTDTQYF
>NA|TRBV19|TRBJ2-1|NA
TGTGCCAGTAGTATCATGGCTAGCAGTGAGCAGTTCTTC
CASSIMASSEQFF
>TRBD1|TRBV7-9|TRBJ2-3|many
TGTGCCAGCAGCTTCCTACAGGGGTTCGGCACAGATACGCAGTATTTT
CASSFLQGFGTDTQYF
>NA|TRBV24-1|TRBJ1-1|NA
TGTGCCACCAGTGACAGGGTTACCACTGAAGCTTTCTTT
CATSDRVTTEAFF
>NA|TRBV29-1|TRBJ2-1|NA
TGCAGCGTTGGATTGTCGGGAGCCGGCGAGCAGTTCTTC
CSVGLSGAGEQFF
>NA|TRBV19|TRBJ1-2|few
TGTGCCAGTAGTATTGCACCGATCTATGGCTACACCTTC
CASSIAPIYGYTF
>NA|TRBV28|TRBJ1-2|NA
TGTGCCAGCACCCGAGGTCCAGGGTCCTATGGCTACACCTTC
CASTRGPGSYGYTF
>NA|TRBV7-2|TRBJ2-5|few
TGTGCCAGCAGCTTTATAGCCGTGGAGACCCAGTACTTC
CASSFIAVETQYF
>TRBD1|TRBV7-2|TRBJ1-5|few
TGTGCCAGCAGCTGGGGACAGGGGGTGGAACAGCCCCAGCATTTT
CASSWGQGVEQPQHF
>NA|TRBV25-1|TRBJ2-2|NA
TGTGCCAGCAGGGCCTACAGGTCTAGCTCGTCTGACGGGGAGCTGTTTTTT
CASRAYRSSSSDGELFF
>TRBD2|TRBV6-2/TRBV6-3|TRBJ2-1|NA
TGTGCCAGCAATGAGGGAGGGTACAATGAGCAGTTCTTC
CASNEGGYNEQFF
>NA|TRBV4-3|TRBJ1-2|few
TGCGCCAGCAGCCAAGACCAGGGGCGAGGCTACACCTTC
CASSQDQGRGYTF
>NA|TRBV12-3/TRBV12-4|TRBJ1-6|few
TGTGCCAGCAGAAACAGGGCTTTCCCCTGGTCACCCCTCCACTTT
CASRNRAFPWSPLHF
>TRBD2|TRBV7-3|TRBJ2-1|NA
TGTGCCAGCAGCTTACGAGCCAAAGCGGGGGTAAGCTCCTACAATGAGCAGTTCTTC
CASSLRAKAGVSSYNEQFF
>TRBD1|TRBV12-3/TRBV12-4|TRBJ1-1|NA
TGTGCCAGCAGTCCTTTAGGACAGGCGACTGAAGCTTTCTTT
CASSPLGQATEAFF
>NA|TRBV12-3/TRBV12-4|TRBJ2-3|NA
TGTGCCAGCAGTTTAGCGCGTTGGGATACGCAGTATTTT
CASSLARWDTQYF
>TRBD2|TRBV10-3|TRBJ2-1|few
TGTGCCATCAGTGATGTTGATAGCGGGAGATACAATGAGCAGTTCTTC
CAISDVDSGRYNEQFF
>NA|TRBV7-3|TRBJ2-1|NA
TGTGCCAGCAGCCCTAGGGGGCGGGAGCGATATGAGCAGTTCTTC
CASSPRGRERYEQFF
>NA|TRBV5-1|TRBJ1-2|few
TGCGCCAGCAGCTTGGATCGAAGCAAGTATGGCTACACCTTC
CASSLDRSKYGYTF
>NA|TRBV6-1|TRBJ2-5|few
TGTGCCAGCAGTGGCGGCATAACCGAGACCCAGTACTTC
CASSGGITETQYF
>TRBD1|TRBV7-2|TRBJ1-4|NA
TGTGCCAGCAGCCCAGGGACAGTTGAAAAACTGTTTTTT
CASSPGTVEKLFF
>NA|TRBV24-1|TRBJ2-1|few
TGTGCCACCAGTGAGAGGGCAAATGAGCAGTTCTTC
CATSERANEQFF
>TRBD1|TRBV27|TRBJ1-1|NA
TGTGCCAGTTCCGGAGGGACAGGGTTCGGGTGGGCTGAAGCTTTCTTT
CASSGGTGFGWAEAFF
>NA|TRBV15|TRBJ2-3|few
TGTGCCACCAGCAGAGATCTTTCGGGGGACATCCCGTATTTT
CATSRDLSGDIPYF
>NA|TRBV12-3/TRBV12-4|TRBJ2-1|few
TGTGCCAGCAGCCCTGGGGAGCCCGCGTACAATGAGCAGTTCTTC
CASSPGEPAYNEQFF
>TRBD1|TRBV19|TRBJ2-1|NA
TGTGCCAGTAGGAGGGGGCGAGTGACAGCCGGTGAGCAGTTCTTC
CASRRGRVTAGEQFF